This TCR beta chain was sequenced for a study of CD8 T cells in ankylosing spondylitis. Regarding the study as a whole: Seemingly characteristic of ankylosing spondylitis blood was a TCR beta motif consisting of under 10 highly homologous variants. Within matched ankylosing spondylitis synovial fluid, disease-linked clones were reportedly significantly enriched. CD8+ disease-linked clones were present at relatively low frequencies in blood.

This clonotype was recorded many times. Its antigen is undetermined. Libraries for TCR beta were made by quantitative 5'-RACE with molecular barcodes. Each CDR3 protein is one row after TCRdb ran MiXCR on the 5' RACE reads. The sample contains about 450,000 distinct CDR3 sequences, roughly 26% of which appear only once. Sequenced: blood, either unsorted or a sorted T cell fraction (not recorded which). This sequence was found in a male donor with ankylosing spondylitis.

The CDR3 nucleotides read TGTGCCAGCAGCTTGGCGGGGGGAGCAGATACGCAGTATTTT. It is translated as CASSLAGGADTQYF. The V and J genes are TRBV7-9 and TRBJ2-3; the match to TRBD2 covers 8 bases. The V gene end was trimmed by 3 bases and the J gene end by 4 bases; junction bases not matched to a gene: 3. The CDR3 length is 14 residues. The V gene's germline CDR1 is SEHNR and CDR2 FQNEAQ (reference sequence).